The 10 T cell receptor beta chains given below trace back to one sample, sequenced in a study of early T cells in non-severe SARS-CoV-2 infection. A single record per CDR3 protein comes from TCRdb applying MiXCR to the 5' RACE reads. The repertoire holds approximately 65,000 distinct CDR3 sequences, approximately 11% seen once, with 6.4% in the top ten. The sample comprised whole blood. The origin of the receptors is an adult who was a healthcare worker with PCR-confirmed SARS-CoV-2 infection or an uninfected control (not recorded which).

This clonotype was found a few times. The rearrangement uses TRBV5-6 and TRBJ1-2, with unresolved D. Trimming took off 4 bases at V and 8 bases at J, with 18 bases between the two ends. CDR1 is SGHDT, CDR2 YYEEEE, per germline. This CDR3 has 14 residues. Written as DNA, the CDR3 is TGTGCCAGCAGCCACGCTGGATCTCTGAGCGGCTACACCTTC. As protein: CASSHAGSLSGYTF.

In this sample, this clonotype turned up many times. CDR3 DNA: TGTGCCAGCAGCTCCGACATCCGGTCAGGAGAAGCTTTCTTT. It is translated as CASSSDIRSGEAFF. The chain uses TRBV11-2 and TRBJ1-1; the D is unclear. Trimming stripped 4 bases from V and 8 bases from J, with 17 bases between. The CDR3 extends over 14 amino acids. Germline V gene data show CDR1 as SGHAT and CDR2 as FQNNGV.

This clonotype was detected ten times or more. The chain uses TRBV20-1 and TRBJ1-5; 8 bases agree with TRBD1. Germline lookup yields CDR1 DFQATT and CDR2 SNEGSKA (reference sequence). This CDR3 has 16 amino acids. V lost 2 bases to trimming and J lost 0 bases; unmatched junction nucleotides: 6. CDR3 sequence: CSARPGGIYSNQPQHF. The CDR3 coding sequence is TGCAGTGCTAGACCAGGGGGCATCTATAGCAATCAGCCCCAGCATTTT.

The rearrangement joins TRBV6-5 to TRBJ1-4; D possibly corresponds to TRBD1 (5 bases). Germline V gene lookup returns CDR1 MNHEY and CDR2 SVGAGI. CDR3 length: 13 residues. V gave up 6 bases and J gave up 10 bases, with 15 bases separating them. The DNA of the CDR3 is TGTGCCAGCAGATTTACTCGACAGCGAAAACTGTTTTTT. The encoded protein is CASRFTRQRKLFF.

This clonotype occurred a few times. The CDR3: CASSLGPLGSGRETQYF. The DNA of the CDR3 is TGTGCCAGCAGCTTAGGACCATTGGGGTCGGGCCGAGAGACCCAGTACTTC. This chain joins TRBV11-1 and TRBJ2-5; D is ambiguous. V lost 1 base and J lost 4, with 19 bases in between. This CDR3 spans 17 amino acids. Per germline, CDR1 SGHAT and CDR2 FQDESV (reference sequence).

This clonotype occurred a few times. V and J are TRBV12-3 or TRBV12-4 and TRBJ2-7; 9 bases line up with TRBD2. After removal of 0 bases from V and 4 bases from J, the junction contained 4 bases not matched to a gene. CDR3 length: 15 amino acids. In DNA, the CDR3 is TGTGCCAGCAGTTTAGCGCGGGAGGGGCCTTACGAGCAGTACTTC. Translated, it gives CASSLAREGPYEQYF.

This clonotype was detected only a few times. CDR3 sequence (DNA): TGTGCCAGCAGTTTCTTTAGCGGGAGGCGGCAGCAGTACTTC. It is translated as CASSFFSGRRQQYF. The chain joins TRBV12-3 or TRBV12-4 to TRBJ2-7, with 10 nucleotides matching TRBD2. The length of the CDR3 is 14 residues. The trim removed 3 bases at V and 8 bases at J, leaving 7 bases unmatched.

The rearrangement links TRBV2 to TRBJ2-2; 7 bases are a match to TRBD1. CDR1 is SNHLY, CDR2 FYNNEI, per germline. V lost 7 bases and J lost 1; bases outside the gene matches: 6. CDR3 length equals 15 residues. The CDR3 spells CASTGTEGNTGELFF. The CDR3, as DNA: TGTGCCAGCACGGGGACAGAAGGGAACACCGGGGAGCTGTTTTTT.

This clonotype was detected many times. This sequence joins TRBV27 and TRBJ2-2; no clear D. The germline V and J ends were trimmed by 5 bases and 5 bases, with 9 bases remaining between them. The CDR3 sequence is 13 residues long. Germline V gene data show CDR1 as MNHEY and CDR2 as SMNVEV (reference sequence). This CDR3 reads CASSPHLTGELFF. The CDR3 DNA reads as TGTGCCAGCAGTCCCCACCTTACCGGGGAGCTGTTTTTT.

This clonotype came up a few times. V gene TRBV27 combines with J gene TRBJ1-5; possibly TRBD1 for D (6 bases). The germline V and J ends were trimmed by 6 bases and 0 bases, with 12 bases remaining between them. CDR3 length: 15 amino acids. Germline V lookup: CDR1 MNHEY, CDR2 SMNVEV (reference sequence). CDR3 amino acids: CASSRRGVSNQPQHF. In nucleotides, the CDR3 is TGTGCCAGCAGCCGAAGGGGGGTTAGCAATCAGCCCCAGCATTTT.